This T cell receptor beta chain was sequenced during a study of beta chain features in type 1 diabetes. Study-level results: Compared to healthy donors, patients appeared to have naive, central memory and Treg TCRB repertoires that were more alike. A moderate, significant TCRB CDR3 shortening appeared in type 1 diabetes across four CD4+ subsets.

The J segment lost 5 bases and the V segment lost 5 bases, leaving 9 bases of the junction unmatched. This CDR3 comprises 14 residues. The germline V gene has CDR1 KGHSH and CDR2 LQKENI. Every isolated RNA sample was fully reverse transcribed, so sequencing captured expressed TCRB transcripts. Using immunoSEQ multiplex PCR, the repertoire was profiled, and TCRdb retains in-frame clones only, with some absent. The sample includes around 360,000 clones, around 12% of them seen just once. This clone came up a few times. Its cognate antigen is unknown. This receptor was taken from a young woman with type 1 diabetes. The rearrangement uses TRBV18 and TRBJ2-7; 7 bases map to TRBD1. Sequencing used naive CD4+ T cells from blood. This CDR3 reads CASSSGTAFDEQYF. The CDR3 DNA reads as TGTGCCAGCTCATCCGGGACAGCGTTCGACGAGCAGTACTTC.